This T cell receptor beta chain was obtained from a study of CD8 T cells in ankylosing spondylitis. The sample holds a few counts of this clonotype. As yet, its antigen is unknown. Notes on the study in general: Ankylosing spondylitis blood seemed to carry a telltale TCR beta motif made of fewer than ten highly homologous variants.

It was by quantitative 5'-RACE with molecular barcodes that TCR beta libraries were made. Each CDR3 protein gets one entry after TCRdb re-called the 5' RACE reads with MiXCR. The repertoire holds 300,000 to 350,000 distinct CDR3 sequences, with about 15% as singletons. The ends were cut back, 5 bases at V and 1 base at J, with 8 bases in the middle. The CDR3 spans 12 residues. Germline CDR1 reads DFQATT; CDR2 reads SNEGSKA (reference sequence). The chain couples TRBV20-1 to TRBJ2-5, with D possibly being TRBD2 (6 bases). Sequences were obtained from blood, either unsorted or a sorted T cell fraction (not recorded which). The clonotype originates from a male donor with ankylosing spondylitis or in good health (not recorded which). CDR3 residues: CSAGDFQETQYF. The CDR3 region has the DNA TGCAGTGCTGGGGACTTCCAAGAGACCCAGTACTTC.